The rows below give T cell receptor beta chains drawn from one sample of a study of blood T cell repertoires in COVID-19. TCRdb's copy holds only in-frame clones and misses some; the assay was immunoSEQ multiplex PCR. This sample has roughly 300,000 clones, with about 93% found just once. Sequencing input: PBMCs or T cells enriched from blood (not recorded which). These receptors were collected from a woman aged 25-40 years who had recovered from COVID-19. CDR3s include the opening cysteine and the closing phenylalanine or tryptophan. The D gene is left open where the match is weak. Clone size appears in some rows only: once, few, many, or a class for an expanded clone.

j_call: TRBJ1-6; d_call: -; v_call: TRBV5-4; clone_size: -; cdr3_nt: TGTGCCAGCAGCTTAAAACAGGGCGATAATTCACCCCTCCACTTT; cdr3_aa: CASSLKQGDNSPLHF
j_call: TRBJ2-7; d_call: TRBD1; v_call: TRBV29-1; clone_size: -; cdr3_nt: TGCAGCGTTCCCGGGACAGGGGTCCACGAGCAGTACTTC; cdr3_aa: CSVPGTGVHEQYF
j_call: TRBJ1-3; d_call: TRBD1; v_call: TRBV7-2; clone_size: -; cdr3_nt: TGTGCCAGCAGCTTAGCTTTAACAGGGGCGCGTAACACCATATATTTT; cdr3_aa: CASSLALTGARNTIYF
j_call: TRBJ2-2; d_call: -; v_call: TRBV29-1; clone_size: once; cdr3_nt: TGCAGCGTTAAACACCAGAACACCGGGGAGCTGTTTTTT; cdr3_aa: CSVKHQNTGELFF
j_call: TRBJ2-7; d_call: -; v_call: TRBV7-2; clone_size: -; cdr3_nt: TGTGCCAGCAGCTCGCAAAAGTCCCTCCAGGATCCGGACTACGAGCAGTACTTC; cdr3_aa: CASSSQKSLQDPDYEQYF
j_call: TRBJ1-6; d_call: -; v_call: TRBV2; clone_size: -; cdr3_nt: TGTGCCAGCATAGGGGTCCCCACCACTGGCGTTGATTCACCCCTCCACTTT; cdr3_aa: CASIGVPTTGVDSPLHF
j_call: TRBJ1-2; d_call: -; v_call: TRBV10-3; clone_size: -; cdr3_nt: TGTGCCATCAGGAGGGGGACCGATACTAACTATGGCTACACCTTC; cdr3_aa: CAIRRGTDTNYGYTF
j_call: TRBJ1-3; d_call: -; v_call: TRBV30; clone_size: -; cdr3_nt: TGTGCCTGGAGTGTGCGAGTCTCTGGAAACACCATATATTTT; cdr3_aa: CAWSVRVSGNTIYF
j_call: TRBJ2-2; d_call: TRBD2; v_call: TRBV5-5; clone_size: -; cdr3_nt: TGTGCCAGCAGCTTAAACCTAGCGGGACCCCAGGAGGGGCACACCGGGGAGCTGTTTTTT; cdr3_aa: CASSLNLAGPQEGHTGELFF
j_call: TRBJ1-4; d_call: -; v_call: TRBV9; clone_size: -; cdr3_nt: TGTGCCAGCAGCGAGAGGGATTCTAGCAAACTGTTTTTT; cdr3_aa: CASSERDSSKLFF
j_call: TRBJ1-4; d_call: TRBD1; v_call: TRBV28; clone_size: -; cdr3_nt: TGTGCCAGCAGTGAAAGGGACAGGGTGCGCGAAAAACTGTTTTTT; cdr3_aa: CASSERDRVREKLFF
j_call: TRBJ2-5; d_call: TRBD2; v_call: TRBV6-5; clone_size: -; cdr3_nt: TGTGCCAGCAGCCAATCGACTAGCGGGAGGTCCGTGCAGTACTTC; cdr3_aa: CASSQSTSGRSVQYF
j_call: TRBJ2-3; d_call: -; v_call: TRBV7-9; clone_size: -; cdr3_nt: TGTGCCAGCAACCAGGGGATAGATACGCAGTATTTT; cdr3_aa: CASNQGIDTQYF
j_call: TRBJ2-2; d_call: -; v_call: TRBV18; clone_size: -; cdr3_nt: TGTGCCAGCTCATCATTACCCCCGGGACTCTCAACCGGGGAGCTGTTTTTT; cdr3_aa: CASSSLPPGLSTGELFF
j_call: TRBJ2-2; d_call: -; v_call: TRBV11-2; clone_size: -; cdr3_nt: TGTGCCAGCAGCTTAGGGTGGCAGGGGAACACCGGGGAGCTGTTTTTT; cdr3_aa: CASSLGWQGNTGELFF
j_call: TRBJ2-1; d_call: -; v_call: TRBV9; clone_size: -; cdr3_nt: TGTGCCAGCAGCGTAGGTGGCGGGGCCTCCTACAATGAGCAGTTCTTC; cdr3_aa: CASSVGGGASYNEQFF